A single sample is the source of the 14 T cell receptor beta chains below, sequenced in a study of blood T cell repertoires in COVID-19 (dated by TCRdb to about 2020). The library was built by means of the immunoSEQ multiplex PCR assay. The source is immuneACCESS, and TCRdb retained only in-frame sequences with V and J called. Part of the clones is not carried over; for the studies checked, unresolved V genes explain less than half of this, and the remainder is unexplained. The sample includes 250,000 to 300,000 clones, with 70% to 90% observed a single time. 15% to 17% of the sample is in the top ten clones. Sequenced: PBMCs or T cells enriched from blood (not recorded which). All receptors derive from a man aged 18 to 29 who had recovered from COVID-19.

The chain carries TRBV18 and TRBJ2-7; weak D call: TRBD2 (6 bases). CDR1 KGHSH and CDR2 LQKENI come from the germline V gene. This CDR3 spans 15 amino acids. V lost 0 bases and J 6 bases, leaving 15 bases between the germline ends. The CDR3, as DNA: TGTGCCAGCTCACCACCGGCAGGGAGGCTTGCCGAGCAGTACTTC. Translating it yields CASSPPAGRLAEQYF.

In this sample, this clone turned up a few times. The rearrangement uses TRBV24-1 and TRBJ2-5; D might be TRBD2 (7 bases). V lost 4 bases and J 0 bases, leaving 11 bases between the germline ends. CDR1 KGHDR and CDR2 SFDVKD come from the germline V gene. The CDR3 length is 15 residues. Written as DNA, the CDR3 is TGTGCCACCAGTGACGGGGGGCTTTACCAAGAGACCCAGTACTTC. Protein: CATSDGGLYQETQYF.

This clone was seen just once. The gene calls are TRBV3-1 (or the pseudogene TRBV3-2) and TRBJ2-5, with D unresolved. V gave up 2 bases and J gave up 7 bases, with 17 bases separating them. Per the germline V gene, CDR1 is LGHDT and CDR2 is YNNKEL (reference sequence). This CDR3 is 15 amino acids long. Here the CDR3 DNA reads TGTGCCAGCAGCCAACAGAGCGACGCGCTTTCGACCCAGTACTTC. Its protein is CASSQQSDALSTQYF.

This chain uses TRBV5-1 with TRBJ1-2; D is unclear. Germline CDR1 SGHRS, CDR2 YFSETQ. Deletions cut 1 base from V and 4 bases from J, with 11 bases between. The CDR3 runs 14 residues. In DNA form, the CDR3 reads TGCGCCAGCAGCTTGTTGCCAGAAAGCTATGGCTACACCTTC. Translating gives CASSLLPESYGYTF.

The sample holds many counts of this clone. The sample has other DNA sequences that encode this CDR3 too. The V and J genes are TRBV7-2 and TRBJ2-7, with 9 bases fitting TRBD1. CDR3 length: 14 residues. Germline V gives CDR1 SGHTA, CDR2 FQGNSA. V lost 4 bases and J lost 6; bases outside the gene matches: 7. CDR3 amino acids: CASSSGTGIGEQYF. For the CDR3, the DNA is TGTGCCAGCAGCTCCGGGACAGGGATTGGCGAGCAGTACTTC.

This chain links TRBV15 with TRBJ1-5, with D maybe TRBD1 (5 bases). From germline, CDR1 is LNHNV and CDR2 YYDKDF (reference sequence). This CDR3 has 18 amino acids. Trimming shortened V by 1 base and J by 10 bases, and 26 bases separated the two germline ends. This CDR3 reads CATSRVGTGGLKSEPQHF. The CDR3, as DNA: TGTGCCACCAGCAGAGTGGGAACAGGAGGGCTGAAATCGGAACCCCAGCATTTT.

This clone appeared once. The gene calls are TRBV5-1 and TRBJ1-3; 7 positions match TRBD1. The CDR3 length is 16 residues. V trimming: 5 bases; J trimming: 3 bases; junction bases outside the gene matches: 11. Germline CDR1 and CDR2: SGHRS and YFSETQ. As DNA, the CDR3 is TGCGCCAGCAGTGAGGGAGTCCGGACAGGTGGAAACACCATATATTTT. It encodes CASSEGVRTGGNTIYF.

The CDR3: CASSERENQPQHF. CDR3 nucleotides: TGTGCCAGCAGTGAAAGGGAGAATCAGCCCCAGCATTTT. The chain carries TRBV2 and TRBJ1-5; D is undetermined. The CDR3 spans 13 residues. The germline CDR1 and CDR2 sequences are SNHLY and FYNNEI. The V end was cut by 2 bases, the J end by 4 bases, with 6 bases between.

This chain connects TRBV15 to TRBJ1-2, with a tentative D call TRBD1 (5 bases). CDR3 size: 13 residues. CDR1 LNHNV and CDR2 YYDKDF come from the germline V gene (reference sequence). V lost 1 base and J 4 bases, leaving 7 bases between the germline ends. CDR3 sequence (DNA): TGTGCCACCAGCAGAGGGGGCAGCTATGGCTACACCTTC. Amino acids: CATSRGGSYGYTF.

The rearrangement links TRBV15 to TRBJ1-3; D remains unclear. Trimming removed 1 base from V and 0 bases from J, with 13 bases in between. The CDR3 has 17 residues. The germline V gene encodes CDR1 LNHNV and CDR2 YYDKDF (reference sequence). This CDR3 is CATSRGLEMGSGNTIYF. The CDR3 nucleotides read TGTGCCACCAGCAGAGGATTGGAGATGGGCTCTGGAAACACCATATATTTT.

The gene calls are TRBV2 and TRBJ1-6; D gene ambiguous. CDR1 and CDR2 from the germline V gene are SNHLY and FYNNEI. Trimming shortened V by 2 bases and J by 7 bases, and 6 bases separated the two germline ends. The length of the CDR3 is 13 residues. CDR3 loop: CASSESQNSPLHF. The DNA of the CDR3 is TGTGCCAGCAGTGAAAGCCAAAATTCACCCCTCCACTTT.

The rearrangement links TRBV5-5 to TRBJ1-6; 7 bases are a match to TRBD1. The germline V gene encodes CDR1 SGHKS and CDR2 YYEKEE (reference sequence). V lost 3 bases and J lost 3; bases outside the gene matches: 3. CDR3 size: 15 residues. The CDR3 DNA follows: TGTGCCAGCAGCTCGGGACAGAACTATAATTCACCCCTCCACTTT. It is translated as CASSSGQNYNSPLHF.

This clone was picked up one time. This chain links TRBV7-3 with TRBJ1-1; TRBD1 is a possible D gene (6 bases). CDR3 length: 14 residues. The germline gives CDR1 SGHTA, CDR2 FQGTGA. With 7 bases removed from V and 0 bases from J, the gap between germline ends came to 12 bases. The CDR3 spells CASTQGGMNTEAFF. CDR3 in DNA: TGTGCCAGCACGCAAGGGGGAATGAACACTGAAGCTTTCTTT.

This chain joins TRBV7-8 and TRBJ2-3, with 7 bases that match TRBD1. With 3 bases clipped from V and 3 bases from J, the junction kept 3 bases outside the gene matches. The CDR3 extends over 14 amino acids. Looked up from germline, CDR1 is SGHVS and CDR2 is FQNEAQ. In DNA, the CDR3 is TGTGCCAGCAGCTTGGGGACAGTTACAGATACGCAGTATTTT. Translating gives CASSLGTVTDTQYF.